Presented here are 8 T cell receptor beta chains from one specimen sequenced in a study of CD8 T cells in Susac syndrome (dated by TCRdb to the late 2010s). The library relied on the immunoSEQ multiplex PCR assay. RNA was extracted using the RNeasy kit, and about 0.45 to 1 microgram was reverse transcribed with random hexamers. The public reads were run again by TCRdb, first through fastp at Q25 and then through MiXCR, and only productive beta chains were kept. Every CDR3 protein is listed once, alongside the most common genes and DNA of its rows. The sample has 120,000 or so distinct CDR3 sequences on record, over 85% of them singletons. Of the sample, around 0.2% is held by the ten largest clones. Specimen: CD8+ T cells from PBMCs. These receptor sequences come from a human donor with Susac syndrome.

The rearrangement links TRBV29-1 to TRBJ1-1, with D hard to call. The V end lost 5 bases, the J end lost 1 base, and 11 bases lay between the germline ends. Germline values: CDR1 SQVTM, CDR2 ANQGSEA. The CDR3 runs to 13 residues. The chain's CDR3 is CSVPRTENTEAFF. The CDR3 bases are TGCAGCGTTCCGAGGACTGAGAACACTGAAGCTTTCTTT. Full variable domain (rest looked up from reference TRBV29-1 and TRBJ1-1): SAVISQKPSRDICQRGTSLTIQCQVDSQVTMMFWYRQQPGQSLTLIATANQGSEATYESGFVIDKFPISRPNLTFSTLTVSNMSPEDSSIYLCSVPRTENTEAFFGQGTRLTVV.

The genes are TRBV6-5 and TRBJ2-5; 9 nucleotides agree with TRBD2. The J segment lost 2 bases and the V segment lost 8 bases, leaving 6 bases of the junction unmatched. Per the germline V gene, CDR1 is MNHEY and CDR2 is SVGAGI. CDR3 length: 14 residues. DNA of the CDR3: TGTGCCAGCGGTAGGACTAGCGTGCAAGAGACCCAGTACTTC. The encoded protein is CASGRTSVQETQYF.

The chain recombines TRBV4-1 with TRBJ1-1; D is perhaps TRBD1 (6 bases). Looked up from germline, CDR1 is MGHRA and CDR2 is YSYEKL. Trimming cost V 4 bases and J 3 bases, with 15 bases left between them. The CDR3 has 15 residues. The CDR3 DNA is TGCGCCAGCAGCCCCCAACAGGGTCGGGACACTGAAGCTTTCTTT. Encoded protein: CASSPQQGRDTEAFF.

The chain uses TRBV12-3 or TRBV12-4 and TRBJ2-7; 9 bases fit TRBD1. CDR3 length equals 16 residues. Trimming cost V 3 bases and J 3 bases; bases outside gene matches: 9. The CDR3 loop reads CASSLSMGQGRYEQYF. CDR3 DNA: TGTGCCAGCAGTTTGAGTATGGGACAGGGACGCTACGAGCAGTACTTC.

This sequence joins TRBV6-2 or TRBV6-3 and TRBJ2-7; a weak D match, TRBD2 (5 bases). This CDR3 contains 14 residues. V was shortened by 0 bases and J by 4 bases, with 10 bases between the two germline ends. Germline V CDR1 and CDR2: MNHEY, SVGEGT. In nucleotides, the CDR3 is TGTGCCAGCAGTTACTCGCTGTCGGGGTACGAGCAGTACTTC. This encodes CASSYSLSGYEQYF.

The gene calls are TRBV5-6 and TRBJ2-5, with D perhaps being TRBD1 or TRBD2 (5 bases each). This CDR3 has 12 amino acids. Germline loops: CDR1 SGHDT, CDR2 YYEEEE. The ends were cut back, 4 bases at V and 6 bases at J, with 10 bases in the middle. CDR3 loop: CASSLEGKTQYF. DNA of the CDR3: TGTGCCAGCAGCCTCGAGGGGAAGACCCAGTACTTC.

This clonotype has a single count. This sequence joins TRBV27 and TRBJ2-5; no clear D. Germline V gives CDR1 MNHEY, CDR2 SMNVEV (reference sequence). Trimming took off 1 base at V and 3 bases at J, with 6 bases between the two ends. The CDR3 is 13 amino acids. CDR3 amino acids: CASSLWPKETQYF. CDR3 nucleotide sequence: TGTGCCAGCAGTTTATGGCCAAAAGAGACCCAGTACTTC.

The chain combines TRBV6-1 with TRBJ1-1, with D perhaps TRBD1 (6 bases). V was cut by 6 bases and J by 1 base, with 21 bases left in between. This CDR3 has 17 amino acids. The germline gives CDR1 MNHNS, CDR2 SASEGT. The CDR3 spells CASRTTQGRTKNTEAFF. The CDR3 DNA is TGTGCCAGCAGGACCACACAGGGCCGCACAAAGAACACTGAAGCTTTCTTT.